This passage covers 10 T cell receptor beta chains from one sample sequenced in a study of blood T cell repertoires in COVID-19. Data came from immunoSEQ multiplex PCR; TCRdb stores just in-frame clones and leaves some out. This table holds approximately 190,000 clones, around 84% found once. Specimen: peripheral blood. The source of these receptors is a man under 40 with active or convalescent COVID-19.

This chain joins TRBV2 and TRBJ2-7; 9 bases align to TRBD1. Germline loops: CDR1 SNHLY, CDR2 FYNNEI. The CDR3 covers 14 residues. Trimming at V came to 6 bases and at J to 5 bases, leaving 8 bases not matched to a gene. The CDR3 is CASRRGGQGHEQYF. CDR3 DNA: TGTGCCAGCAGGCGAGGGGGACAGGGCCACGAGCAGTACTTC.

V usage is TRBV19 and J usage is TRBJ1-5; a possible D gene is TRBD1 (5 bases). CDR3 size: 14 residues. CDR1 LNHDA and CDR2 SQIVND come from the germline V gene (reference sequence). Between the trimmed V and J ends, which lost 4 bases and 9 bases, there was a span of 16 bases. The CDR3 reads CASSTLGQVAPQHF. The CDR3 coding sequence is TGTGCCAGTAGTACCCTTGGACAAGTGGCGCCCCAGCATTTT. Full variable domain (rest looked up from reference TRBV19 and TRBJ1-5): DGGITQSPKYLFRKEGQNVTLSCEQNLNHDAMYWYRQDPGQGLRLIYYSQIVNDFQKGDIAEGYSVSREKKESFPLTVTSAQKNPTAFYLCASSTLGQVAPQHFGDGTRLSIL.

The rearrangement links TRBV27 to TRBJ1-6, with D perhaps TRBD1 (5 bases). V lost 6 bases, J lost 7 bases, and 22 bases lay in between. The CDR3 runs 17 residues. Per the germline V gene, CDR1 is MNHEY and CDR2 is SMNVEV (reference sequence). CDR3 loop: CASRRDSGGMYNSPLHF. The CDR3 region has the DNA TGTGCCAGCAGAAGGGATTCGGGGGGGATGTACAATTCACCCCTCCACTTT.

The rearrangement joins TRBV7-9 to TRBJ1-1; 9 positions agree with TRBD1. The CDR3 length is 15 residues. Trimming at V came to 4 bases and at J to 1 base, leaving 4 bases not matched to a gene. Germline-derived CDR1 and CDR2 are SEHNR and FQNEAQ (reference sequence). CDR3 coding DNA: TGTGCCAGCAGCTGGGGACAGGGAGGGAACACTGAAGCTTTCTTT. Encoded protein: CASSWGQGGNTEAFF.

CDR3 region: CASSQEKGAGEQFF. In DNA form, the CDR3 reads TGTGCCAGCAGCCAAGAAAAAGGAGCGGGGGAGCAGTTCTTC. The chain links TRBV3-1 (or the pseudogene TRBV3-2) to TRBJ2-1; 7 nucleotides agree with TRBD2. CDR1 and CDR2 (germline): LGHDT, YNNKEL (reference sequence). This CDR3 has 14 residues. The V segment lost 0 bases and the J segment 10 bases; nucleotides outside the gene matches: 6.

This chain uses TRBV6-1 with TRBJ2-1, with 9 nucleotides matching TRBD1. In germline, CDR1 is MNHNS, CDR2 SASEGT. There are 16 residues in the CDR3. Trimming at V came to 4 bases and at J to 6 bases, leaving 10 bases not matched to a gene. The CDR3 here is CASSVTGGAKGNEQFF. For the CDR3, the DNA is TGTGCCAGCAGTGTTACAGGGGGCGCGAAAGGCAATGAGCAGTTCTTC.

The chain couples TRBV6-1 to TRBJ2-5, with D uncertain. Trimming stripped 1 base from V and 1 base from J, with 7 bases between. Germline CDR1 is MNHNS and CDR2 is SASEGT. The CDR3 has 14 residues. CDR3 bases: TGTGCCAGCAGTGAAGGGCCAACCCAAGAGACCCAGTACTTC. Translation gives CASSEGPTQETQYF.

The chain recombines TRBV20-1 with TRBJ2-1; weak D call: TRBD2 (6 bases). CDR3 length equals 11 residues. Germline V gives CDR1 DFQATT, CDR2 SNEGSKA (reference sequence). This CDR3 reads CGGTPGDEQFF. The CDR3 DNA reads TGCGGTGGGACTCCTGGGGATGAGCAGTTCTTC.

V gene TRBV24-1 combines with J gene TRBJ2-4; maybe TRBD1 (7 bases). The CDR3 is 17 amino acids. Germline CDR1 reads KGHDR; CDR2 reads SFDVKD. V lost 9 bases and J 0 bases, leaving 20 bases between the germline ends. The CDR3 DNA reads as TGTGCCACCCAGTCGGGGGACAGCGCTCTAGCCAAAAACATTCAGTACTTC. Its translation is CATQSGDSALAKNIQYF.

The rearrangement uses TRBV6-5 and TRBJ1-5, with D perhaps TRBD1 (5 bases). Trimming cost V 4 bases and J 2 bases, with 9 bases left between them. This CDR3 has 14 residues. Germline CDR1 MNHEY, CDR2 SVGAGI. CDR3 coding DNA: TGTGCCAGCAGTTCAGGGATAGGCAATCAGCCCCAGCATTTT. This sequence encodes CASSSGIGNQPQHF.